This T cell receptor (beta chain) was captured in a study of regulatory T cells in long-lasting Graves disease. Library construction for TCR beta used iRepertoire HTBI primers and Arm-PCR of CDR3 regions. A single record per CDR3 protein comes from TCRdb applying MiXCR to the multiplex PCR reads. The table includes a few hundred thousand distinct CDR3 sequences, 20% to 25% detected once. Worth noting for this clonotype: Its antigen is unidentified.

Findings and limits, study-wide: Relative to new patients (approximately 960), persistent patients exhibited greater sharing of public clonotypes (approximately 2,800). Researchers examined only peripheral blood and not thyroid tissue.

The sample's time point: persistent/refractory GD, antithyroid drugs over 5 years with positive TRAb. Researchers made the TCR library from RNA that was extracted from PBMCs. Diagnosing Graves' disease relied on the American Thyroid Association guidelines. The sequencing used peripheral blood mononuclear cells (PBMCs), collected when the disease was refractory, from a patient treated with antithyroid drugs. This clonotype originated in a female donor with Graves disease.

CDR3 DNA sequence: TGTGCCAGCAGCCCAGGGGGTCCGGACACTGAAGCTTTCTTT. Its protein is CASSPGGPDTEAFF. The rearrangement uses TRBV3-1 and TRBJ1-1, with 7 bases that match TRBD1. This CDR3 spans 14 amino acids. V was clipped by 4 bases and J by 3 bases; unmatched bases: 5. The germline V gene encodes CDR1 LGHDT and CDR2 YNNKEL (reference sequence).